Listed below are T cell receptor beta chains from one sample, sequenced in a study of CD8+CD57+ T cells in acquired aplastic anemia. MiXCR, applied by TCRdb to the reads, yields one record per CDR3 protein. The sample records 150,000 or so distinct CDR3 sequences, around 60% being singletons. The material sequenced was sorted CD4+, CD8+, or CD8+CD57+ T cells (not recorded which) from PBMCs. The receptors originated from a human donor in good health. CDR3s include the opening cysteine and the closing phenylalanine or tryptophan. A D gene is named only where the DNA matches it firmly. The size field is filled for only some rows; it gives once, few, many or a size class.

. TRBD1 TRBJ2-1 TRBV2 CASSLLGTAYNEQFF TGTGCCAGCAGCCTCCTGGGGACAGCCTACAATGAGCAGTTCTTC
. . TRBJ1-1 TRBV19 CASRNKRGFRTEAFF TGTGCCAGTAGGAACAAACGGGGGTTCAGGACTGAAGCTTTCTTT
. TRBD2 TRBJ2-7 TRBV20-1 CSARTGTSGYEQYF TGCAGTGCTAGAACCGGGACTAGCGGGTACGAGCAGTACTTC
many TRBD2 TRBJ2-3 TRBV12-3/TRBV12-4 CASSLATSGSGDTQYF TGTGCCAGCAGTTTAGCGACTAGCGGGAGTGGCGATACGCAGTATTTT
. . TRBJ2-2 TRBV4-3 CASSQDFGGLGGELFF TGCGCCAGCAGCCAAGATTTTGGGGGGCTAGGCGGGGAGCTGTTTTTT
few TRBD1 TRBJ1-1 TRBV7-2 CASSGTGDTEAFF TGTGCCAGCAGCGGCACAGGGGACACTGAAGCTTTCTTT
many . TRBJ1-1 TRBV6-2/TRBV6-3 CASNMADGIGTEAFF TGTGCCAGCAACATGGCAGACGGGATCGGCACTGAAGCTTTCTTT
. TRBD1 TRBJ2-2 TRBV15 CATSWGQGKAGELFF TGTGCCACCAGCTGGGGACAGGGTAAAGCCGGGGAGCTGTTTTTT
few TRBD2 TRBJ2-1 TRBV3-1 CASSQGLATFNEQFF TGTGCCAGCAGCCAAGGACTAGCCACTTTCAATGAGCAGTTCTTC
. TRBD2 TRBJ2-1 TRBV7-6 CASSKGASGGRDEQFF TGTGCCAGCAGCAAGGGGGCTAGCGGGGGGCGGGATGAGCAGTTCTTC
. . TRBJ2-7 TRBV7-2 CASGNSYEQYF TGTGCCAGCGGGAACTCCTACGAGCAGTACTTC
. . TRBJ2-1 TRBV10-2 CASTQEDNEQFF TGCGCCAGCACCCAAGAGGACAATGAGCAGTTCTTC
. TRBD1 TRBJ2-7 TRBV5-1 CASSTGTGYEQYF TGCGCCAGCAGCACCGGGACAGGCTACGAGCAGTACTTC
. . TRBJ2-7 TRBV7-9 CASGLGDQRSYEQYF TGTGCCAGCGGCTTAGGCGATCAGCGGTCCTACGAGCAGTACTTC
. . TRBJ2-7 TRBV7-9 CASSFAGGVYEQYF TGTGCCAGCAGCTTCGCAGGGGGGGTCTACGAGCAGTACTTC
. . TRBJ2-7 TRBV10-1 CASSEQGGNDEQYF TGCGCCAGCAGTGAGCAGGGAGGTAACGACGAGCAGTACTTC
. . TRBJ2-5 TRBV29-1 CSVVQGGETQYF TGCAGCGTGGTACAGGGAGGCGAGACCCAGTACTTC
. TRBD1 TRBJ2-3 TRBV29-1 CSDRGVRTDTQYF TGCAGCGACAGGGGAGTACGCACAGATACGCAGTATTTT
. TRBD2 TRBJ2-3 TRBV10-3 CAIGGLAGEDTQYF TGTGCCATCGGGGGACTAGCGGGAGAAGATACGCAGTATTTT
. . TRBJ1-4 TRBV9 CASSLGQPNEKLFF TGTGCCAGCAGCTTAGGGCAGCCAAATGAAAAACTGTTTTTT
. TRBD1 TRBJ2-1 TRBV19 CASGTGVFNEQFF TGTGCCAGCGGGACAGGGGTCTTCAATGAGCAGTTCTTC
. . TRBJ1-2 TRBV29-1 CSVEDSNYGYTF TGCAGCGTTGAAGACAGTAACTATGGCTACACCTTC
many . TRBJ1-2 TRBV12-3/TRBV12-4 CASSLAGSNGYTF TGTGCCAGCAGTTTAGCCGGGTCCAATGGCTACACCTTC
many . TRBJ2-5 TRBV12-3/TRBV12-4 CASSLASVGEETQYF TGTGCCAGCAGTTTAGCGTCAGTTGGAGAAGAGACCCAGTACTTC
once TRBD1 TRBJ2-2 TRBV6-5 CASAPGGSTGELFF TGTGCCAGCGCCCCAGGGGGCTCCACCGGGGAGCTGTTTTTT
. . TRBJ2-7 TRBV6-5 CASSWSESLGAGEQYF TGTGCCAGCAGTTGGAGTGAATCATTGGGGGCGGGGGAGCAGTACTTC
. . TRBJ1-1 TRBV10-3 CAISEERSHNTEAFF TGTGCCATCAGTGAGGAACGGTCACATAACACTGAAGCTTTCTTT
many . TRBJ1-1 TRBV10-3 CAISEGGDLNTEAFF TGTGCCATCAGTGAAGGGGGGGACCTGAACACTGAAGCTTTCTTT
many TRBD2 TRBJ2-5 TRBV24-1 CATSDFGGEETQYF TGTGCCACCAGTGATTTCGGGGGGGAAGAGACCCAGTACTTC
many . TRBJ1-2 TRBV9 CASSAQGGQNYGYTF TGTGCCAGCAGCGCACAGGGAGGACAGAACTATGGCTACACCTTC
many . TRBJ2-3 TRBV5-4 CASSPGPPSQADTQYF TGTGCCAGCAGCCCAGGACCACCCAGTCAGGCAGATACGCAGTATTTT
many . TRBJ1-2 TRBV5-6 CASSLAAANYGYTF TGTGCCAGCAGCTTGGCGGCGGCAAACTATGGCTACACCTTC
. . TRBJ2-7 TRBV4-3 CASSQEVRGATYEQYF TGCGCCAGCAGCCAAGAGGTGAGGGGGGCAACCTACGAGCAGTACTTC
once TRBD2 TRBJ2-7 TRBV7-3 CASSLENRDYGEQYF TGTGCCAGCAGCTTAGAGAACCGGGACTACGGGGAGCAGTACTTC
. . TRBJ2-2 TRBV24-1 CATSDRLVGELFF TGTGCCACCAGTGACCGATTGGTCGGGGAGCTGTTTTTT
. . TRBJ1-2 TRBV29-1 CSVFDAGYTF TGCAGCGTTTTTGATGCTGGCTACACCTTC
. . TRBJ1-1 TRBV28 CASSSRAGENTEAFF TGTGCCAGCAGTTCCCGGGCAGGGGAAAACACTGAAGCTTTCTTT
. . TRBJ1-4 TRBV7-6 CASSPLPTNEKLFF TGTGCCAGCAGCCCCCTTCCAACTAATGAAAAACTGTTTTTT
. TRBD1 TRBJ2-3 TRBV14 CASSPLSGTGTDMQYF TGTGCCAGCAGCCCCTTGTCTGGGACAGGAACAGATATGCAGTATTTT
. . TRBJ1-2 TRBV6-4 CASSDSLRTGGYTF TGTGCCAGCAGTGACTCGCTGAGGACTGGAGGCTACACCTTC
. . TRBJ2-6 TRBV7-2 CASSSSWGAANVLTF TGTGCCAGCAGCTCCTCTTGGGGGGCCGCCAACGTCCTGACTTTC
. . TRBJ2-7 TRBV5-1 CASSSPWSYEQYF TGCGCCAGCAGCTCCCCGTGGTCCTACGAGCAGTACTTC
many . TRBJ1-2 TRBV5-6 CASSLWDTQRGYTF TGTGCCAGCAGCTTGTGGGACACTCAGCGGGGCTACACCTTC
. TRBD1 TRBJ2-7 TRBV7-2 CASSLLGTASYEQYF TGTGCCAGCAGCTTATTGGGGACAGCGAGCTACGAGCAGTACTTC
. . TRBJ2-7 TRBV20-1 CSARQPSSYEQYF TGCAGTGCTAGACAGCCGAGCTCCTACGAGCAGTACTTC
. . TRBJ2-3 TRBV19 CASIVRVTDTQYF TGTGCCAGTATTGTCAGGGTAACAGATACGCAGTATTTT
. . TRBJ2-5 TRBV5-4 CASSLGANQETQYF TGTGCCAGCAGCTTGGGTGCCAACCAAGAGACCCAGTACTTC
. . TRBJ2-7 TRBV20-1 CSARRREMTYEQYF TGCAGTGCTAGACGCAGGGAAATGACCTACGAGCAGTACTTC
. . TRBJ2-5 TRBV13 CASSSRLWVSSGETQYF TGTGCCAGCAGCTCACGTCTATGGGTCTCCTCGGGGGAGACCCAGTACTTC
once TRBD1 TRBJ1-2 TRBV29-1 CSVEKGQGGGGYTF TGCAGCGTGGAAAAGGGACAGGGGGGTGGTGGCTACACCTTC
. . TRBJ1-1 TRBV24-1 CATSDHWGTEAFF TGTGCCACCAGTGACCACTGGGGGACTGAAGCTTTCTTT
. TRBD2 TRBJ2-5 TRBV7-9 CASRAGQETQYF TGTGCCAGCCGAGCGGGGCAAGAGACCCAGTACTTC
many . TRBJ1-1 TRBV2 CATLGGGKTGNTEAFF TGTGCCACCCTTGGGGGTGGGAAGACGGGGAACACTGAAGCTTTCTTT